Following are 16 T cell receptor beta chains from one sample sequenced in a study of OX40 agonist ivuxolimab in advanced cancers. Only in-frame clones appear in the TCRdb table, and some are missing; sequencing was by immunoSEQ multiplex PCR. The data hold about 50,000 clones, with around nine tenths observed a single time. The sample here was CD4+ or CD8+ T cells sorted from blood, taken in a trial of the OX40 agonist ivuxolimab. Source of these receptors: an adult with an advanced solid tumor such as melanoma, head and neck, liver or kidney cancer.

The V and J genes are TRBV30 and TRBJ2-5; TRBD1 aligns across 11 bases. This CDR3 region has 15 residues. J lost 2 bases, V lost 7 bases, and 9 bases had no gene match. Germline CDR1 and CDR2: GTSNPN and SVGIG (reference sequence). The CDR3: CAFIPDRGRQETQYF. CDR3 nucleotide sequence: TGTGCCTTCATTCCGGACAGGGGGCGACAAGAGACCCAGTACTTC.

The J gene is TRBJ1-1, the V gene TRBV27, with TRBD1 identical over 9 bases. Trimming took 7 bases from V and 10 from J; bases not matched to a gene: 13. The germline gives CDR1 MNHEY, CDR2 SMNVEV (reference sequence). The CDR3 is 14 residues long. CDR3 nucleotide sequence: TGTGCCAGCACCGGGACAGGGATGGTCTCTGGAGCTTTCTTT. It is translated as CASTGTGMVSGAFF.

This chain uses TRBV6-9 with TRBJ1-2, with 9 bases lining up with TRBD1. The CDR3 has 14 amino acids. The germline CDR1 and CDR2 sequences are MNHGY and SVAAGI. V lost 3 bases and J lost 8; bases outside the gene matches: 7. CDR3 sequence (DNA): TGTGCCAGCAGTTACGGACAGGGGTTAGGCGGCTACACCTTC. This translates into CASSYGQGLGGYTF.

V and J are TRBV7-2 and TRBJ2-1, with TRBD2 identical over 11 bases. This CDR3 comprises 15 residues. V was clipped by 5 bases and J by 7 bases; unmatched bases: 7. Germline V gene lookup returns CDR1 SGHTA and CDR2 FQGNSA. CDR3 coding DNA: TGTGCCAGCAGCCAACTAGCGGGAGTGGGAAATGAGCAGTTCTTC. Protein product: CASSQLAGVGNEQFF.

This chain uses TRBV29-1 with TRBJ2-3; D is unresolved. This CDR3 is built from 13 residues. Germline assignment: CDR1 SQVTM and CDR2 ANQGSEA. Between the trimmed V and J ends, which lost 0 bases and 2 bases, there was a span of 6 bases. CDR3 sequence: CSVEDLATDTQYF. The DNA of the CDR3 is TGCAGCGTTGAAGATCTGGCCACAGATACGCAGTATTTT.

The rearrangement joins TRBV6-5 to TRBJ1-5, with D unclear. V was pared by 7 bases and J by 5 bases, with 9 bases between. Germline loops: CDR1 MNHEY, CDR2 SVGAGI. The CDR3 has 12 amino acids. Here the CDR3 reads CASKKDDQPQHF. The CDR3 bases are TGTGCCAGCAAGAAGGACGATCAGCCCCAGCATTTT.

The rearrangement joins TRBV6-6 to TRBJ1-1; D may be TRBD1 (5 bases). Trimming shortened V by 4 bases and J by 6 bases, and 15 bases separated the two germline ends. The CDR3 totals 14 residues. Germline values: CDR1 MNHNY, CDR2 SVGAGI (reference sequence). Here the CDR3 reads CASSWGGINAEAFF. In DNA form, the CDR3 reads TGTGCCAGCAGTTGGGGGGGGATAAACGCTGAAGCTTTCTTT.

This sequence joins TRBV4-1 and TRBJ2-1; D possibly corresponds to TRBD1 (5 bases). Trimming left V 5 bases short and J 6 bases short, with 14 bases between. Germline lookup yields CDR1 MGHRA and CDR2 YSYEKL. This CDR3 contains 14 residues. DNA of the CDR3: TGCGCCAGCAGCGATACCCGACAGTCCAATGAGCAGTTCTTC. Amino acids: CASSDTRQSNEQFF.

This clone is medium-sized by share. The J gene is TRBJ1-2, the V gene TRBV7-9; TRBD1 matches 7 bases. The germline V gene encodes CDR1 SEHNR and CDR2 FQNEAQ (reference sequence). The V gene end was trimmed by 0 bases and the J gene end by 4 bases; junction bases not matched to a gene: 11. The CDR3 sequence is 17 residues long. CDR3 residues: CASSLARGRQGSYGYTF. CDR3 DNA sequence: TGTGCCAGCAGCTTAGCGAGGGGAAGACAGGGAAGCTATGGCTACACCTTC.

The chain uses TRBV7-1 and TRBJ1-6; D gene ambiguous. TRBV7-1 is classed as an ORF, of uncertain function. The V end was cut by 4 bases, the J end by 0 bases, with 10 bases between. The CDR3 is 16 residues long. The CDR3: CASSLDGSSYNSPLHF. CDR3 DNA: TGTGCCAGCAGCTTAGATGGGAGCTCCTATAATTCACCCCTCCACTTT.

This chain joins TRBV11-2 and TRBJ2-5; TRBD2 is a possible D gene (5 bases). CDR1 is SGHAT, CDR2 FQNNGV, per germline. This CDR3 comprises 15 residues. Trimming removed 8 bases at V and 2 bases at J, with 18 bases between. CDR3 residues: CASPLGGSEQETQYF. The CDR3 DNA follows: TGTGCCAGCCCCCTCGGCGGTAGCGAACAAGAGACCCAGTACTTC.

The chain uses TRBV18 and TRBJ2-6; D unresolved. V was cut by 6 bases and J by 0 bases, with 12 bases left in between. Germline loops: CDR1 KGHSH, CDR2 LQKENI. CDR3 length equals 16 residues. The CDR3 DNA sequence: TGTGCCAGCTCCCCCTCCGGCAGCTCTGGGGCCAACGTCCTGACTTTC. Residues: CASSPSGSSGANVLTF.

The chain joins TRBV18 to TRBJ2-1; weak D call: TRBD2 (6 bases). V lost 2 bases and J 9 bases, leaving 14 bases between the germline ends. The CDR3 length is 14 residues. The germline CDR1 and CDR2 sequences are KGHSH and LQKENI. The chain's CDR3 is CASSPGGWEAEQFF. CDR3 DNA: TGTGCCAGCTCACCAGGCGGATGGGAGGCTGAGCAGTTCTTC.

The V call is TRBV14, the J call TRBJ1-1; no reliable D call. Between the trimmed V and J ends, which lost 1 base and 0 bases, there was a span of 12 bases. Germline V lookup: CDR1 SGHDN, CDR2 FVKESK. The CDR3 is 16 amino acids. The CDR3 nucleotides are TGTGCCAGCAGCCAAGCCGGTACGAACATGAACACTGAAGCTTTCTTT. Translation: CASSQAGTNMNTEAFF.

This chain connects TRBV5-4 to TRBJ1-2; 7 nucleotides align to TRBD1. Trimming at V came to 0 bases and at J to 1 base, leaving 0 bases not matched to a gene. The V gene's germline CDR1 is SGHNT and CDR2 YYREEE (reference sequence). The CDR3 covers 14 residues. CDR3 sequence reads: CASSLDRGNYGYTF. The CDR3 DNA reads TGTGCCAGCAGCTTGGACAGGGGTAACTATGGCTACACCTTC.

V and J are TRBV4-2 and TRBJ1-1; D gene unclear. The CDR3 consists of 15 residues. V was shortened by 0 bases and J by 1 base, with 9 bases between the two germline ends. Per the germline V gene, CDR1 is LGHNA and CDR2 is YNFKEQ. The chain's CDR3 is CASSQEVSSNTEAFF. CDR3 coding DNA: TGTGCCAGCAGCCAAGAAGTCAGCTCGAACACTGAAGCTTTCTTT.